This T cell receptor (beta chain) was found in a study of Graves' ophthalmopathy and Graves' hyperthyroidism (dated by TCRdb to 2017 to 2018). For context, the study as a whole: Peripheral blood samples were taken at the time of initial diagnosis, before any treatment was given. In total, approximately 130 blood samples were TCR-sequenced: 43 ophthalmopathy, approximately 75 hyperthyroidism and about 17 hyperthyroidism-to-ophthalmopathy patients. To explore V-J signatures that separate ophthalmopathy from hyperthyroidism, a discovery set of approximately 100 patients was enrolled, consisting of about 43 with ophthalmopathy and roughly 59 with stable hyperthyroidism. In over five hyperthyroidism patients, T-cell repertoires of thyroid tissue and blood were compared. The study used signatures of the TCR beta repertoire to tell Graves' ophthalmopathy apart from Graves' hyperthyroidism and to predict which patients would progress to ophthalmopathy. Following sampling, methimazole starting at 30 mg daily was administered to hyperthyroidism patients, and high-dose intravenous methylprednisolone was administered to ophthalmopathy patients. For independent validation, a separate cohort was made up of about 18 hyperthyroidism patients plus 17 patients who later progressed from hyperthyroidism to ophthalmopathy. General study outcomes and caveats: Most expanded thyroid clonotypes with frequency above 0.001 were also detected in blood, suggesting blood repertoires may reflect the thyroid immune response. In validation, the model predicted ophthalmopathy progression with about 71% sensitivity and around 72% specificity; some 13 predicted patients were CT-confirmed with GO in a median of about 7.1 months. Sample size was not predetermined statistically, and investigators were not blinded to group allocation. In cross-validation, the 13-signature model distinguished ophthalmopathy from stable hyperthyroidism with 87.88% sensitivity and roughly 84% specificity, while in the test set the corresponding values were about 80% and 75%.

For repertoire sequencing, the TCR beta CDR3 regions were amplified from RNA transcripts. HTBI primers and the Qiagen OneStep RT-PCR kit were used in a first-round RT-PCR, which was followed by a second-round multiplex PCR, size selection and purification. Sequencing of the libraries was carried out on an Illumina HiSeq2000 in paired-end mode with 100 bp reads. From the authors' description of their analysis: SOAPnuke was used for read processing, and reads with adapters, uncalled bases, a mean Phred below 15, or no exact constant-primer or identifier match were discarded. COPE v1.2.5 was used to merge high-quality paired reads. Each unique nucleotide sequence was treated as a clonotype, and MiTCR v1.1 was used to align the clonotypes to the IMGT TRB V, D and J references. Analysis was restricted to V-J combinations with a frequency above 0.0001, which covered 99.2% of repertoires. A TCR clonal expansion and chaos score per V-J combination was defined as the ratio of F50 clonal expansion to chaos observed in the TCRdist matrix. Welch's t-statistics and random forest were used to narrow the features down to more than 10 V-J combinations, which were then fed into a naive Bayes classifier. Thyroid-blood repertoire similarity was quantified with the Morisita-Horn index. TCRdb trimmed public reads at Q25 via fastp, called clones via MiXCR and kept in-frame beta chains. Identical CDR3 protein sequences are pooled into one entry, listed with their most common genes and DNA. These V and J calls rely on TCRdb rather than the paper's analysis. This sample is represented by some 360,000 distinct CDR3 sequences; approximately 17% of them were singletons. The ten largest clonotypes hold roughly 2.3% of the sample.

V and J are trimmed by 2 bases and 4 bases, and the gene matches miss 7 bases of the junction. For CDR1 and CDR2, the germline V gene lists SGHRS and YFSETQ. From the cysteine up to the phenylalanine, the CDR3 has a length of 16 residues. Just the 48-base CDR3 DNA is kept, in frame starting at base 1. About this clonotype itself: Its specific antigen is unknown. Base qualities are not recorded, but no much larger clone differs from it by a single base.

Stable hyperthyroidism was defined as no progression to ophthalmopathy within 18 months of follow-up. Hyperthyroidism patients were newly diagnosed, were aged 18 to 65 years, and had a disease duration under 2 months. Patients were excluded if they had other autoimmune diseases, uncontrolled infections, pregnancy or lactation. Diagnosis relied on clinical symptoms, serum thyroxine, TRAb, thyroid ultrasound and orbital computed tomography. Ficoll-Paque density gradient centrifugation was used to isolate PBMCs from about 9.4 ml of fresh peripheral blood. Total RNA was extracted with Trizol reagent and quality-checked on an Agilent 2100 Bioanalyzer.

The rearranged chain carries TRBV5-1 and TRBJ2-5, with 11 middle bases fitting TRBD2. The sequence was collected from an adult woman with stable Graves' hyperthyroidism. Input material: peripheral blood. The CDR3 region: CASSFLTSGISETQYF. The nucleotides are TGCGCCAGCAGCTTTTTGACTAGCGGGATTTCAGAGACCCAGTACTTC.